Listed below are T cell receptor beta chains from one sample, sequenced in a study of radiation and T cells in renal cell carcinoma. Using immunoSEQ multiplex PCR, the repertoire was profiled, and TCRdb retains in-frame clones only, with some absent. This sample has around 100,000 clones, with 75% to 85% found just once. The sample was blood, taken from a patient whose treatment included radiotherapy and nephrectomy. All receptors come from a man in his fifties or sixties with renal cell carcinoma. CDR3s include the opening cysteine and the closing phenylalanine or tryptophan. The order of the fields is clone size, J gene, CDR3 length, D gene, V gene, CDR3 protein, CDR3 DNA. D genes are given only for firm matches. Part of the rows lack a size; the others show once, few, many or a class for expanded clones.

few TRBJ1-2 14 NA TRBV2 CASSDGDVDYGYTF TGTGCCAGCAGTGATGGGGACGTCGACTATGGCTACACCTTC
NA TRBJ1-5 14 NA TRBV11-2 CASSLGLLNQPQHF TGTGCCAGCAGCTTAGGACTGCTCAATCAGCCCCAGCATTTT
NA TRBJ2-7 13 NA TRBV6-1 CASSEGHSYEQYF TGTGCCAGCAGTGAAGGACACAGCTACGAGCAGTACTTC
NA TRBJ1-4 15 NA TRBV27 CASSLREDSRAKLFF TGTGCCAGCAGTTTAAGGGAAGACAGTAGGGCAAAACTGTTTTTT
few TRBJ1-1 12 NA TRBV5-4 CASSFGQLEAFF TGTGCCAGCAGCTTCGGACAACTTGAAGCTTTCTTT
NA TRBJ1-5 14 TRBD1 TRBV7-8 CASSYDRGNQPQHF TGTGCCAGCAGCTACGACAGGGGGAATCAGCCCCAGCATTTT
NA TRBJ1-5 15 NA TRBV10-3 CAISEDGGPNQPQHF TGTGCCATCAGTGAGGACGGGGGACCCAATCAGCCCCAGCATTTT
NA TRBJ1-5 16 NA TRBV28 CASKTSTGPENQPQHF TGTGCCAGCAAGACGTCAACGGGACCGGAAAATCAGCCCCAGCATTTT
NA TRBJ1-2 13 NA TRBV7-9 CATDNDRNYGYTF TGTGCCACCGACAACGACAGGAACTATGGCTACACCTTC
NA TRBJ1-2 13 NA TRBV13 CASSLQGNYGYTF TGTGCCAGCAGCTTACAAGGCAACTATGGCTACACCTTC
NA TRBJ1-2 12 NA TRBV29-1 CSVEDSFYGYTF TGCAGCGTTGAGGACAGCTTCTATGGCTACACCTTC
once TRBJ2-6 15 NA TRBV28 CASSFAGTGANVLTF TGTGCCAGCAGTTTCGCTGGGACCGGGGCCAACGTCCTGACTTTC
once TRBJ2-7 13 TRBD1 TRBV5-1 CASSLPGTDQEYF TGCGCCAGCAGCTTGCCTGGGACAGATCAAGAGTACTTC
few TRBJ2-7 13 NA TRBV6-5 CASTGTDSYEQYF TGTGCCAGCACCGGGACGGACTCCTACGAGCAGTACTTC
once TRBJ1-1 13 NA TRBV6-1 CASSGDLVTEAFF TGTGCCAGCAGTGGAGATTTGGTCACTGAAGCTTTCTTT
NA TRBJ2-1 14 TRBD2 TRBV4-1 CASSVSGSRNEQFF TGCGCCAGCAGCGTTAGCGGGAGTCGCAATGAGCAGTTCTTC
NA TRBJ2-3 19 NA TRBV5-1 CASTTFIRAPGEGTDTQYF TGCGCCAGCACGACCTTCATCCGGGCCCCGGGGGAGGGCACAGATACGCAGTATTTT
NA TRBJ2-3 15 TRBD2 TRBV6-5 CASSYGSGRSNTQYF TGTGCCAGCAGTTACGGGAGCGGGAGATCAAATACGCAGTATTTT
few TRBJ1-2 12 NA TRBV2 CASTARVQRYTF TGTGCCAGCACCGCACGTGTGCAGCGCTACACCTTC
NA TRBJ2-3 15 TRBD1 TRBV30 CAWSARGTQEDTQYF TGTGCCTGGAGTGCCAGGGGGACGCAAGAAGATACGCAGTATTTT
NA TRBJ2-2 15 NA TRBV5-1 CASTRDGQNTGELFF TGCGCCAGCACCCGTGATGGACAGAACACCGGGGAGCTGTTTTTT
NA TRBJ2-7 14 TRBD2 TRBV15 CATSRGLGVYEQYF TGTGCCACCAGCCGGGGACTAGGGGTCTACGAGCAGTACTTC
NA TRBJ1-5 17 NA TRBV4-1 CASSQDLWTNDNQPQHF TGCGCCAGCAGCCAAGATTTATGGACAAACGACAATCAGCCCCAGCATTTT
NA TRBJ2-3 16 TRBD2 TRBV7-9 CASSVGTPSGGDTQYF TGTGCCAGCAGCGTCGGGACCCCCTCGGGAGGAGATACGCAGTATTTT
NA TRBJ2-7 15 NA TRBV28 CASSLAFGSRYEQYF TGTGCCAGCAGTTTAGCTTTCGGCTCCCGGTACGAGCAGTACTTC
once TRBJ1-2 16 NA TRBV19 CASSGSTQLHSYGYTF TGTGCCTCGAGTGGGTCCACTCAACTCCACTCGTATGGCTACACCTTC
many TRBJ2-1 15 TRBD1 TRBV23-1 CASSHPGTGPNEQFF TGCGCCAGCAGTCACCCAGGGACAGGACCCAATGAGCAGTTCTTC
NA TRBJ2-5 14 TRBD2 TRBV2 CASRPLAGEETQYF TGTGCCAGCAGACCACTAGCGGGAGAGGAGACCCAGTACTTC
NA TRBJ2-1 17 TRBD1 TRBV27 CASSLIGQGASDNEQFF TGTGCCAGCAGTTTAATTGGACAGGGGGCATCGGACAATGAGCAGTTCTTC
NA TRBJ2-3 17 NA TRBV5-1 CASSSPQRRGGTDTQYF TGCGCCAGCAGTTCGCCCCAGCGAAGGGGGGGGACAGATACGCAGTATTTT
NA TRBJ2-7 15 TRBD1 TRBV5-1 CASSQQPGTVYEQYF TGCGCCAGCAGCCAACAACCCGGGACAGTATACGAGCAGTACTTC
NA TRBJ2-2 15 NA TRBV11-2 CASSRFSSNTGELFF TGTGCCAGCAGCCGATTTTCTTCGAACACCGGGGAGCTGTTTTTT
NA TRBJ1-1 17 TRBD1 TRBV7-2 CASTLVEGARMNTEAFF TGTGCCAGCACCCTTGTGGAGGGGGCGCGGATGAACACTGAAGCTTTCTTT
NA TRBJ1-1 14 NA TRBV7-9 CASSLSDLNTEAFF TGTGCCAGCAGCTTATCGGACCTGAACACTGAAGCTTTCTTT
NA TRBJ2-3 13 NA TRBV5-1 CASSHLNTDTQYF TGCGCCAGCAGCCACCTAAACACAGATACGCAGTATTTT
NA TRBJ1-2 15 NA TRBV7-8 CASSLKQTTNYGYTF TGTGCCAGCAGCTTAAAGCAGACTACTAACTATGGCTACACCTTC
NA TRBJ1-2 14 NA TRBV9 CASSVAGQGGGYTF TGTGCCAGCAGCGTAGCTGGCCAGGGTGGCGGCTACACCTTC
once TRBJ2-5 17 TRBD2 TRBV4-1 CASSQDPLAGDVETQYF TGCGCCAGCAGCCAAGATCCCCTAGCGGGAGATGTGGAGACCCAGTACTTC
NA TRBJ1-1 14 NA TRBV18 CASSPEGTGGRAFF TGTGCCAGCTCACCAGAAGGAACGGGGGGCCGGGCTTTCTTT
once TRBJ2-7 17 TRBD2 TRBV19 CASSIGRTSGDTYEQYF TGTGCCAGTAGTATAGGTCGGACTAGCGGGGATACCTACGAGCAGTACTTC
NA TRBJ2-2 16 NA TRBV11-3 CASSLGWGRGTGELFF TGTGCCAGCAGCTTAGGATGGGGGCGCGGCACCGGGGAGCTGTTTTTT
NA TRBJ2-5 16 NA TRBV7-2 CASSLLGQRLQETQYF TGTGCCAGCAGCCTACTCGGACAGCGCCTCCAAGAGACCCAGTACTTC
NA TRBJ2-7 14 TRBD1 TRBV25-1 CASSEWGQGREQYF TGTGCCAGCAGTGAATGGGGACAGGGCCGCGAGCAGTACTTC
NA TRBJ2-6 20 TRBD2 TRBV9 CASSAPSLAGGYSGANVLTF TGTGCCAGCAGCGCACCCAGTCTAGCGGGAGGGTACTCTGGGGCCAACGTCCTGACTTTC
NA TRBJ1-2 13 NA TRBV11-2 CASSPDTNYGYTF TGTGCCAGCAGCCCCGACACCAACTATGGCTACACCTTC